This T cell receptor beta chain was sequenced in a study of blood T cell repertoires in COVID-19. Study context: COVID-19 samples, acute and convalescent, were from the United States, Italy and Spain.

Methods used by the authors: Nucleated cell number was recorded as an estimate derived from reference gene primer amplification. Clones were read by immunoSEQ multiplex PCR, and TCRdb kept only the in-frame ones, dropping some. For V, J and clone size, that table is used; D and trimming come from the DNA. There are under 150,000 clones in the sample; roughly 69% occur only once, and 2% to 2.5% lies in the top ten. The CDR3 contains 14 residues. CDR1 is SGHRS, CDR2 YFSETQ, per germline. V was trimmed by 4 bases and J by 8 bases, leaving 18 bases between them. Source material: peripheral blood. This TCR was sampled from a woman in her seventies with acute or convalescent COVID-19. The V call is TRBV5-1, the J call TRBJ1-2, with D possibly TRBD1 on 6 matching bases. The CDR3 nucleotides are TGCGCCAGCAGCGAACTACAGGGCCATGAGGGCTACACCTTC. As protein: CASSELQGHEGYTF.